This entry lists 9 T cell receptor beta chains sequenced from one sample in a study of molecular identifiers for immune sequencing clone quantification. Using its own MiXCR run on the PCR reads, TCRdb lists one record per CDR3 protein. The sample lists 490,000 or so distinct CDR3 sequences; 20% to 25% were seen once. The sequencing input was naive CD8+ T cells from blood, with Jurkat cell RNA spiked in. Subset noted: FACS-sorted CD8+CD4-CCR7+CD45RA+ naive T cells. The receptors come from a human donor in good health. Some libraries in this study had Jurkat cell RNA spiked in.

This chain joins TRBV4-1 and TRBJ1-2; tentatively, D is TRBD1 (5 bases). Germline V lookup: CDR1 MGHRA, CDR2 YSYEKL. The CDR3 covers 16 residues. Trimming stripped 0 bases from V and 1 base from J, with 12 bases between. CDR3 residues: CASSQDFGADNYGYTF. CDR3 bases: TGCGCCAGCAGCCAAGATTTCGGGGCAGATAACTATGGCTACACCTTC.

Notes on this clonotype: The junction shows a germline mismatch at one end, possibly a read error. The chain employs TRBV27 and TRBJ2-1; perhaps D is TRBD1 or TRBD2 (5 bases each). Germline values: CDR1 MNHEY, CDR2 SMNVEV (reference sequence). This CDR3 has 14 amino acids. The CDR3, as DNA: TGTGCCAACAGTTTAGCCCTTCGTGGGGGATGGCAGTTCTTC. It specifies CANSLALRGGWQFF.

V and J are TRBV21-1 and TRBJ2-7; TRBD1, the table's D call, lacks a check against the DNA. TRBV21-1 is an annotated pseudogene. The CDR3 has 18 residues. CDR3 nucleotide sequence: TGTGCCAGCTGCAAAGACTGCGCCAAAGGGGACAGGTCCTACGAGCAGTACTTC. It codes for CASCKDCAKGDRSYEQYF.

Only a few counts were recorded for this clonotype. The chain is built from TRBV11-2 and TRBJ1-2, with a weak D call TRBD1 (5 bases). This CDR3 comprises 13 residues. Germline CDR1 reads SGHAT; CDR2 reads FQNNGV. The V end was cut by 6 bases, the J end by 8 bases, with 16 bases between. CDR3 nucleotide sequence: TGTGCCAGCAGTTATTGGACACCGGAGGGCTACACCTTC. It yields the protein CASSYWTPEGYTF. Based on the CDR3 plus reference TRBV11-2 and TRBJ1-2, the full variable domain is EAGVAQSPRYKIIEKRQSVAFWCNPISGHATLYWYQQILGQGPKLLIQFQNNGVVDDSQLPKDRFSAERLKGVDSTLKIQPAKLEDSAVYLCASSYWTPEGYTFGSGTRLTVV.

The table lists this clonotype with many counts. The gene calls are TRBV30 and TRBJ1-4; a possible D gene is TRBD1 (6 bases). V shed 2 bases and J shed 2 bases, with 9 bases lying between them. Germline values: CDR1 GTSNPN, CDR2 SVGIG (reference sequence). The CDR3 is 14 amino acids. The CDR3 region is CAWSTGQTNEKLFF. The CDR3, as DNA: TGTGCCTGGAGTACCGGACAGACTAATGAAAAACTGTTTTTT.

There are many counts of this clonotype. The chain combines TRBV5-1 with TRBJ2-7, with TRBD2 matching 10 bases. The V segment lost 0 bases and the J segment 5 bases; nucleotides outside the gene matches: 11. Germline CDR1 SGHRS, CDR2 YFSETQ. This CDR3 contains 17 residues. CDR3 coding DNA: TGCGCCAGCAGCTTGGTGCCCCTAGCGGGGGTACAGGACGAGCAGTACTTC. It specifies CASSLVPLAGVQDEQYF.

In its sample, this clonotype was seen a few times. J is TRBJ1-4 and V is TRBV6-5; TRBD1 aligns across 8 bases. The J segment lost 6 bases and the V segment lost 7 bases, leaving 7 bases of the junction unmatched. The CDR3 is 14 residues long. CDR1 is MNHEY, CDR2 SVGAGI, per germline. Here the CDR3 reads CASTQQGEHEKLFF. The DNA for the CDR3 is TGTGCCAGCACCCAACAGGGGGAGCATGAAAAACTGTTTTTT.

As for this clonotype: Relative to the germline gene, one junction end is altered; a read error may explain this. The genes are TRBV7-3 and TRBJ1-1; D remains ambiguous. CDR3 size: 13 residues. Germline CDR1 reads SGHTA; CDR2 reads FQGTGA. CDR3 protein: CASSLTVSGEALF. CDR3 bases: TGTGCCAGCAGCTTAACCGTATCGGGTGAAGCTCTCTTT.

A word on this clonotype: A junction boundary mismatches the germline segment, possibly from a read error. The rearrangement uses TRBV27 and TRBJ2-7; weak D call: TRBD1 (6 bases). The CDR3 extends over 13 amino acids. Germline CDR1 is MNHEY and CDR2 is SMNVEV (reference sequence). CDR3 coding DNA: TGTGCCAGCGGTTTACAGGGCACCTACGAGCAGTACTTC. It yields the protein CASGLQGTYEQYF.